Listed below are T cell receptor beta chains from one sample, sequenced in a study of patients and donors after allogeneic stem cell transplantation. TCRdb reprocessed the RT-PCR reads with MiXCR, giving one entry per CDR3 protein. The data hold about 230,000 distinct CDR3 sequences, with over 12% observed a single time. Input material: blood, either unsorted or a sorted T cell fraction (not recorded which). The source is a human donor who was either an allogeneic HSCT recipient or a stem cell or donor lymphocyte infusion donor (not recorded which). It is not recorded whose cells these are; they may come from a transplant donor. Each CDR3 is given with its conserved first and last residue. D genes are given only for firm matches. Only part of the rows carry a size: once, few, many, or a class if the clone is expanded.

clone_size d_call j_call v_call cdr3_nt cdr3_aa
few NA TRBJ1-2 TRBV7-9 TGTGCCAGCAGCTTAGGTGGGGATAACTATGGCTACACCTTC CASSLGGDNYGYTF
few NA TRBJ1-1 TRBV12-3/TRBV12-4 TGTGCCAGCAGTTGGGGACGGGGAATGAACACTGAAGCTTTCTTT CASSWGRGMNTEAFF
many TRBD1 TRBJ2-5 TRBV20-1 TGCAGTGCCAATCACGGGACAGGAAACCAAGAGACCCAGTACTTC CSANHGTGNQETQYF
NA TRBD2 TRBJ2-3 TRBV6-5 TGTGCCAGCAGTTCCGTACGGACTAGCGGGAGTACGACAGATACGCAGTATTTT CASSSVRTSGSTTDTQYF
once NA TRBJ1-2 TRBV2 TGTGCCAGCAGTGCAATGACACGCAACTATGGCTACACCTTC CASSAMTRNYGYTF
few NA TRBJ2-3 TRBV7-6 TGTGCCAGCAGCTTACGCAGCGGGAGCACAGATACGCAGTATTTT CASSLRSGSTDTQYF
many TRBD1 TRBJ1-2 TRBV7-2 TGTGCCAGCAGCTTAGATAGGGGGCTCTCTCCTGGCTACACCTTC CASSLDRGLSPGYTF
many NA TRBJ2-2 TRBV7-3 TGTGCCAGCAGCTCCTCCCTGGGGGGGGAGCTGTTTTTT CASSSSLGGELFF
many NA TRBJ2-7 TRBV6-1 TGTGCCAGCAGTCCAAGGGACATATCCTCTTACGAGCAGTACTTC CASSPRDISSYEQYF
many TRBD2 TRBJ2-5 TRBV20-1 TGCAGTGCTAGAGTTGGCGGGGGATTCCAAGAGACCCAGTACTTC CSARVGGGFQETQYF
NA TRBD1 TRBJ2-1 TRBV18 TGTGCCAGCTCAGGACAGGCGAGCTCCTACAATGAGCAGTTCTTC CASSGQASSYNEQFF
NA TRBD1 TRBJ2-5 TRBV24-1 TGTGCCACCAGTGACCCGCCGGGACAGGGGCGAGAGACCCAGTACTTC CATSDPPGQGRETQYF
NA NA TRBJ2-2 TRBV7-7 TGTGCTAGCAGTCCCGACAGGAGGAACACCGGGGAGCTGTTTTTT CASSPDRRNTGELFF
NA NA TRBJ2-5 TRBV6-2/TRBV6-3 TGTGCCAGCAGCGACAGTGAACAAGAGACCCAGTACTTC CASSDSEQETQYF
NA TRBD1 TRBJ1-3 TRBV9 TGTGCCAGCAGCGAAACAGGGGGTTTCTCTGGAAACACCATATATTTT CASSETGGFSGNTIYF
few TRBD2 TRBJ2-7 TRBV7-2 TGTGCCAGCAGCTTTGGGGGACTAGCGTACGAGCAGTACTTC CASSFGGLAYEQYF
many NA TRBJ2-7 TRBV5-1 TGCGCCAGCAGCTTATTCACAGAGTACGAGCAGTACTTC CASSLFTEYEQYF
few NA TRBJ2-1 TRBV9 TGTGCCACCGGGACTGGACCCTACAATGAGCAGTTCTTC CATGTGPYNEQFF
few NA TRBJ2-5 TRBV25-1 TGTGCCAGCAGTGGAGGTACCGAGACCCAGTACTTC CASSGGTETQYF
NA NA TRBJ1-1 TRBV5-1 TGCGCCAGCAACCTCGGGGGGACCAGGAGGGAGAACACTGAAGCTTTCTTT CASNLGGTRRENTEAFF
few TRBD1 TRBJ2-5 TRBV3-1 TGTGCCAGCAGCCCCGGGACAGGGGAGGTGAAGACCCAGTACTTC CASSPGTGEVKTQYF
many NA TRBJ2-7 TRBV19 TGTGCCAGTAGTATTACCCCGGGGTCCTACGAGCAGTACTTC CASSITPGSYEQYF
many TRBD2 TRBJ2-1 TRBV5-1 TGCGCCAGCAGCCACCAGAACCCGGGACTAGCGGGAGGGTACTCCTACAATGAGCAGTTCTTC CASSHQNPGLAGGYSYNEQFF
NA NA TRBJ2-7 TRBV4-1 TGCGCCAGCAGCCCCCAGGGCACACGATCCTACGAGCAGTACTTC CASSPQGTRSYEQYF
many TRBD1 TRBJ1-5 TRBV5-5 TGTGCCAGCAGCTTACAGGGGAATCAGCCCCAGCATTTT CASSLQGNQPQHF
NA NA TRBJ2-5 TRBV5-1 TGCGCCAGCAGCCTGGGGGAGCGCCCAGAGACCCAGTACTTC CASSLGERPETQYF
few NA TRBJ1-1 TRBV20-1 TGCAGTGCTAGCTCCAGGGTAGACACTGAAGCTTTCTTT CSASSRVDTEAFF
many TRBD1 TRBJ2-1 TRBV12-3/TRBV12-4 TGTGCCAGCAGTAACCCGGGACAGTATTTACTTGAGCAGTTCTTC CASSNPGQYLLEQFF
few TRBD1 TRBJ1-2 TRBV30 TGTGCCTGGAGAGCCCCGGACAGGAACGGTCTCGGCTACACCTTC CAWRAPDRNGLGYTF
NA NA TRBJ2-5 TRBV7-2 TGTGCCAGCAGCTCATCGGGACTGCTACAAGAGACCCAGTACTTC CASSSSGLLQETQYF
once NA TRBJ1-4 TRBV4-2 TGTGCCAGCAGCCAGGCCGGGGGAACTAATGAAAAACTGTTTTTT CASSQAGGTNEKLFF
few TRBD1 TRBJ1-6 TRBV10-3 TGTGCCATCAGCAGGACAGGGGACTTCAATTCACCCCTCCACTTT CAISRTGDFNSPLHF